Listed here are 16 T cell receptor beta chains from one sample, sequenced in a study of OX40 agonist ivuxolimab in advanced cancers. The protocol was immunoSEQ multiplex PCR, while the TCRdb copy is restricted to in-frame clones and leaves out a portion. The table shows about 48,000 clones, with 83% occurring only once. This material consisted of CD4+ or CD8+ T cells sorted from blood, taken in a trial of the OX40 agonist ivuxolimab. These receptors all come from an adult with an advanced solid tumor such as melanoma, head and neck, liver or kidney cancer.

This clone occurred once. This chain links TRBV19 with TRBJ2-3, with 7 bases lining up with TRBD2. This CDR3 comprises 13 residues. V trimming: 6 bases; J trimming: 5 bases; junction bases outside the gene matches: 5. CDR1 is LNHDA and CDR2 is SQIVND in the germline V gene (reference sequence). The CDR3 DNA follows: TGTGCCAGTAGCCCCCGGGGGGAAGATACGCAGTATTTT. It encodes CASSPRGEDTQYF.

The chain has TRBV9 and TRBJ1-1; perhaps TRBD1 as D (5 bases). Trimming removed 4 bases at V and 2 bases at J, with 18 bases between. This CDR3 contains 16 residues. Germline V gene data show CDR1 as SGDLS and CDR2 as YYNGEE. CDR3 coding DNA: TGTGCCAGCAGCCCCCAGACAGAGCTCATAAACACTGAAGCTTTCTTT. Its protein product is CASSPQTELINTEAFF.

The chain carries TRBV6-6 and TRBJ2-7, with 10 bases lining up with TRBD1. Trimming at V came to 5 bases and at J to 2 bases, leaving 9 bases not matched to a gene. The CDR3 covers 16 residues. Per germline, CDR1 MNHNY and CDR2 SVGAGI (reference sequence). CDR3 amino acids: CASSRTDRGLPYEQYF. In DNA, the CDR3 is TGTGCCAGCAGTCGAACCGACAGGGGGCTCCCCTACGAGCAGTACTTC.

The chain is built from TRBV29-1 and TRBJ2-7, with D perhaps matching TRBD2 (5 bases). V lost 7 bases, J lost 5 bases, and 18 bases lay in between. The germline V gene has CDR1 SQVTM and CDR2 ANQGSEA. The CDR3 has 13 residues. CDR3 DNA: TGCAGCGCTGCGGGTCCCTCCCGGGACGAGCAGTACTTC. This sequence encodes CSAAGPSRDEQYF.

A word on this clone: This same CDR3 is encoded by further DNA sequences in the sample. The rearrangement uses TRBV4-1 and TRBJ1-2; D gene unclear. The CDR3 runs to 13 residues. Deletions cut 0 bases from V and 4 bases from J, with 6 bases between. Germline V gives CDR1 MGHRA, CDR2 YSYEKL. The CDR3 DNA is TGCGCCAGCAGCCAAGAGGGCCTCTATGGCTACACCTTC. This gives the protein CASSQEGLYGYTF.

The chain uses TRBV29-1 and TRBJ2-7, with D hard to call. V was cut by 4 bases and J by 3 bases, with 13 bases left in between. This CDR3 spans 13 amino acids. Germline V gene data show CDR1 as SQVTM and CDR2 as ANQGSEA. The CDR3 loop is CSVGRQPRYEQYF. The CDR3 DNA is TGCAGCGTTGGTCGCCAGCCCCGCTACGAGCAGTACTTC.

The V call is TRBV6-1, the J call TRBJ2-5; a possible D gene is TRBD1 (6 bases). V was trimmed by 5 bases and J by 1 base, leaving 11 bases between them. Germline CDR1 reads MNHNS; CDR2 reads SASEGT. This CDR3 is built from 14 residues. DNA of the CDR3: TGTGCCAGCAGTAACGACAGGAGCCAAGAGACCCAGTACTTC. As protein: CASSNDRSQETQYF.

This chain uses TRBV29-1 with TRBJ2-2, with 12 bases matching TRBD2. The germline gives CDR1 SQVTM, CDR2 ANQGSEA. The J segment lost 3 bases and the V segment lost 6 bases, leaving 8 bases of the junction unmatched. This CDR3 contains 16 residues. The CDR3 bases are TGCAGCGTAGCGGGGACTAGCGGGTTTCACACCGGGGAGCTGTTTTTT. Protein: CSVAGTSGFHTGELFF.

This clone was found once. This sequence joins TRBV11-2 and TRBJ2-5, with TRBD1 identical over 12 bases. Germline loops: CDR1 SGHAT, CDR2 FQNNGV. The CDR3 has 16 amino acids. J lost 5 bases, V lost 5 bases, and 9 bases had no gene match. DNA of the CDR3: TGTGCCAGCAGCCCGGCGTGGGACAGGGGGCTGGAGACCCAGTACTTC. It translates to CASSPAWDRGLETQYF.

The gene calls are TRBV6-1 and TRBJ1-3; TRBD1 aligns across 9 bases. The junction had 8 bases not matched to a gene; V was cut back by 6 bases and J by 5 bases. The CDR3 spans 15 residues. Germline values: CDR1 MNHNS, CDR2 SASEGT. DNA of the CDR3: TGTGCCAGCAGAGATACAGGGGGCGTGAGAAACACCATATATTTT. It codes for CASRDTGGVRNTIYF.

The chain has TRBV19 and TRBJ2-1; the match to TRBD2 covers 7 bases. The ends lost 0 bases at V and 7 bases at J; junction bases unmatched: 21. Germline CDR1 and CDR2: LNHDA and SQIVND (reference sequence). The CDR3 is 20 amino acids. The CDR3 loop reads CASSIDRGLQRAGRGNEQFF. The CDR3 nucleotides are TGTGCCAGTAGTATAGATCGGGGCCTTCAGAGGGCGGGGCGGGGGAATGAGCAGTTCTTC.

This chain's CDR3 is CASSLALWDRDSPLHF. The CDR3, as DNA: TGCGCCAGCAGCCTGGCGTTATGGGACAGGGATTCACCCCTCCACTTT. The chain couples TRBV5-1 to TRBJ1-6; 9 bases map to TRBD1. CDR3 length: 16 amino acids. Germline lookup yields CDR1 SGHRS and CDR2 YFSETQ. After removal of 4 bases from V and 8 bases from J, the junction contained 10 bases not matched to a gene.

The rearrangement uses TRBV2 and TRBJ2-5; a weak D match, TRBD1 (5 bases). The CDR3 extends over 13 amino acids. Germline V gene data show CDR1 as SNHLY and CDR2 as FYNNEI. V lost 5 bases to trimming and J lost 2 bases, with 9 bases between them. As DNA, the CDR3 is TGTGCCAGCAGTCGCCAGGGTCAAGAGACCCAGTACTTC. The encoded protein is CASSRQGQETQYF. Full variable domain (missing parts from reference TRBV2 and TRBJ2-5): EPEVTQTPSHQVTQMGQEVILRCVPISNHLYFYWYRQILGQKVEFLVSFYNNEISEKSEIFDDQFSVERPDGSNFTLKIRSTKLEDSAMYFCASSRQGQETQYFGPGTRLLVL.

The chain is built from TRBV15 and TRBJ1-4; D not certain. Germline lookup yields CDR1 LNHNV and CDR2 YYDKDF (reference sequence). Trimming took off 1 base at V and 10 bases at J, with 13 bases between the two ends. The CDR3 sequence is 14 residues long. In nucleotides, the CDR3 is TGTGCCACCAGCAGAGTGCGTGGGGTGGGAAAACTGTTTTTT. Translating it yields CATSRVRGVGKLFF.

This chain connects TRBV11-2 to TRBJ2-1, with TRBD2 matching over 11 bases. There are 18 residues in the CDR3. Germline-derived CDR1 and CDR2 are SGHAT and FQNNGV. The V segment lost 5 bases and the J segment 7 bases; nucleotides outside the gene matches: 16. This chain's CDR3 is CASSLSGGAWFLWNEQFF. CDR3 DNA: TGTGCCAGCAGCCTTAGCGGGGGGGCGTGGTTCCTCTGGAATGAGCAGTTCTTC.

The chain employs TRBV7-2 and TRBJ1-5; 7 bases match TRBD1. Germline CDR1 and CDR2: SGHTA and FQGNSA. The CDR3 runs to 15 residues. V dropped 5 bases and J dropped 1; count of bases not matched to a gene: 5. In DNA, the CDR3 is TGTGCCAGCAGCCCGCAGACAGGGAGCAATCAGCCCCAGCATTTT. Encoded protein: CASSPQTGSNQPQHF.